The present entry profiles one T cell receptor beta chain with its context. This sample was included in a study of shared clonotypes between healthy human individuals. Sequencing was performed with immunoSEQ multiplex PCR; in TCRdb, only in-frame clones are kept and a portion is missing. The sample yields millions of clones, just under 95% seen once. Germline V gene sequence: CDR1 LNHDA, CDR2 SQIVND (reference sequence). The V gene lost 3 bases and the J gene lost 0 bases, with 6 bases spanning the gap. The CDR3 is 14 amino acids. Terminally differentiated effector memory CD45RA+ cells were excluded by CCR7 positive selection of CD45RO-negative cells.

Input material: naive CD8+ T cells sorted from blood. The TCR comes from a man aged 18 to 30 in good health. The rearrangement joins TRBV19 to TRBJ2-4; D gene unclear. The CDR3 is CASSISVAKNIQYF. The CDR3 DNA sequence: TGTGCCAGTAGTATCAGCGTAGCCAAAAACATTCAGTACTTC. The variable domain in full, completed from reference TRBV19 and TRBJ2-4, reads DGGITQSPKYLFRKEGQNVTLSCEQNLNHDAMYWYRQDPGQGLRLIYYSQIVNDFQKGDIAEGYSVSREKKESFPLTVTSAQKNPTAFYLCASSISVAKNIQYFGAGTRLSVL.